This TCR beta chain appears in the sequencing data of a study of CD8 T cells in ankylosing spondylitis. Study-wide points: Disease-associated clones were reportedly significantly overrepresented in matched ankylosing spondylitis synovial fluid. Blood from ankylosing spondylitis patients appeared to carry a characteristic roughly eight-variant TCR beta motif. CD8+ cells made up the disease-linked clones, which were relatively rare in peripheral blood.

Trimming stripped 4 bases from V and 3 bases from J, with 13 bases between. The CDR3 extends over 14 amino acids. CDR1 is SGHRS, CDR2 YFSETQ, per germline. TCRdb called the 5' RACE reads again in MiXCR, with one record for every CDR3 protein. The sample carries about 540,000 distinct CDR3 sequences, 9.5% to 15% recorded once. This clonotype was seen a handful of times. Its specificity is not known. J is TRBJ1-1 and V is TRBV5-1; D is possibly TRBD1 (6 bases). This TCR derives from a male donor with ankylosing spondylitis. Sequencing was carried out using blood, either unsorted or a sorted T cell fraction (not recorded which). CDR3 protein: CASSAQGKDTEAFF. The CDR3 coding sequence is TGCGCCAGCAGCGCACAGGGTAAGGACACTGAAGCTTTCTTT.